This entry lists 5 T cell receptor beta chains sequenced from one sample in a study of vaccination and CD4 T cells after COVID-19. Specified treatment: approximately nine-day PBMC culture with coronavirus spike peptide pools or control peptides (ViraFEST assay). What these receptors recognize is not known. Sequenced with the Oncomine TCR Beta short-read assay was DNA taken from cultured CD4+ T cells. TCRdb analysed the PCR reads with MiXCR anew, one entry per CDR3 protein. The sample lists some 4,000 distinct CDR3 sequences, around 20% seen once, with approximately 24% in the top ten. Sequencing was performed on CD4+ T cells from blood, cultured in vitro. These receptors were taken from a human donor who had recovered from COVID-19.

Only a few counts were recorded for this clonotype. The chain couples TRBV10-3 to TRBJ1-2; D might be TRBD1 (6 bases). This CDR3 spans 15 amino acids. Germline values: CDR1 ENHRY, CDR2 SYGVKD. Trimming cost V 0 bases and J 9 bases, with 17 bases left between them. The CDR3 sequence is CAISESADSKARYTF. CDR3 coding DNA: TGTGCCATCAGTGAGTCGGCGGACAGTAAAGCCCGCTACACCTTC.

J is TRBJ2-2 and V is TRBV7-9; no reliable D call. V lost 1 base, J lost 3 bases, and 3 bases lay in between. Germline-derived CDR1 and CDR2 are SEHNR and FQNEAQ (reference sequence). The CDR3 totals 13 residues. DNA for the CDR3: TGTGCCAGCAGCTTAGGTCACACCGGGGAGCTGTTTTTT. Translated, it gives CASSLGHTGELFF.

To note about this clonotype: A read error may be the cause here, since a much bigger clone is one base away. J is TRBJ1-1 and V is TRBV6-1; D not resolved. The CDR3 loop spans 14 amino acids. Trimming removed 7 bases from V and 9 bases from J, with 21 bases in between. Looked up from germline, CDR1 is MNHNS and CDR2 is SASEGT. The DNA of the CDR3 is TGTGCCAGCACCCAGGCCGGGAAGTATTCTCAAGCTTTCTTT. Its translation: CASTQAGKYSQAFF.

This clonotype turned up a few times. The gene calls are TRBV30 and TRBJ2-5; D gene uncertain. The ends were cut back, 4 bases at V and 7 bases at J, with 16 bases in the middle. CDR1 and CDR2 from the germline V gene are GTSNPN and SVGIG (reference sequence). This CDR3 comprises 13 residues. For the CDR3, the DNA is TGTGCCTGGACTCCGATGGATGGTGGGACCCAGTACTTC. Protein sequence: CAWTPMDGGTQYF.

The chain employs TRBV5-1 and TRBJ1-2; the D is unclear. The CDR3 is made up of 14 amino acids. Looked up from germline, CDR1 is SGHRS and CDR2 is YFSETQ. V dropped 0 bases and J dropped 4 bases, with 10 bases sitting between them. The CDR3 DNA sequence: TGCGCCAGCAGCTTGGATACCCTCAGCTATGGCTACACCTTC. This translates into CASSLDTLSYGYTF. Together with reference TRBV5-1 and TRBJ1-2, the CDR3 gives the full variable domain: KAGVTQTPRYLIKTRGQQVTLSCSPISGHRSVSWYQQTPGQGLQFLFEYFSETQRNKGNFPGRFSGRQFSNSRSEMNVSTLELGDSALYLCASSLDTLSYGYTFGSGTRLTVV.